One and the same sample provided the 10 T cell receptor beta chains below, sequenced in a study of regulatory and conventional T cells in breast cancer. MiXCR, run by TCRdb on the PCR reads, gives a single entry per CDR3 protein. The sample has fewer than 11,000 distinct CDR3 sequences, nearly 35% seen once; the top ten hold roughly 6.1%. Sequencing input: conventional T cells from blood. Receptors originate from a male donor in good health.

On this clonotype: One end of the junction does not line up with germline, which may come from a read error. The chain uses TRBV4-1 and TRBJ1-4, with a possible D match to TRBD1 (6 bases). From germline, CDR1 is MGHRA and CDR2 YSYEKL. The CDR3 has 15 amino acids. CDR3: CASGQEGVNWGKLFF. The CDR3 region has the DNA TGCGCCAGCGGCCAAGAGGGGGTTAACTGGGGAAAACTGTTTTTT.

The rearrangement joins TRBV20-1 to TRBJ2-1; TRBD1 agrees at 8 bases. The CDR3 is 11 residues long. The germline V gene encodes CDR1 DFQATT and CDR2 SNEGSKA (reference sequence). V shed 5 bases and J 10 bases; nucleotides not matched to a gene: 4. In DNA form, the CDR3 reads TGCAGTGCTTCTCAGGGGGCAGAGCAGTTCTTC. Residues: CSASQGAEQFF.

The rearrangement links TRBV6-6 to TRBJ1-1; 7 nucleotides match TRBD1. The CDR3 length is 12 residues. CDR1 and CDR2 (germline): MNHNY, SVGAGI (reference sequence). With V trimmed by 6 bases and J by 5 bases, 3 bases remained unmatched. This CDR3 is CASSLQGTEAFF. DNA for the CDR3: TGTGCCAGCAGCCTACAGGGGACTGAAGCTTTCTTT.

This clonotype is categorized as medium-sized. The chain joins TRBV29-1 to TRBJ1-1; unclear D gene. V dropped 4 bases and J dropped 1 base, with 7 bases sitting between them. Germline CDR1 and CDR2: SQVTM and ANQGSEA. This CDR3 is built from 12 residues. CDR3 region: CSVAPRNTEAFF. The DNA for the CDR3 is TGCAGCGTTGCACCCAGGAACACTGAAGCTTTCTTT.

This clonotype was observed a few times. V is TRBV12-3 or TRBV12-4 and J is TRBJ1-2; perhaps TRBD1 as D (6 bases). V shed 7 bases and J shed 4 bases, with 19 bases lying between them. The CDR3 runs 15 residues. The CDR3 nucleotides read TGTGCCAGCACCCAAGGGACAAGGGGAACCTATGGCTACACCTTC. Its protein product is CASTQGTRGTYGYTF.

CDR3 amino acids: CATSKDRGTEAFF. The CDR3 DNA follows: TGTGCCACCAGCAAAGACCGGGGCACTGAAGCTTTCTTT. This rearrangement joins TRBV15 to TRBJ1-1, with unresolved D. This CDR3 region has 13 residues. The germline V gene encodes CDR1 LNHNV and CDR2 YYDKDF (reference sequence). V gave up 4 bases and J gave up 4 bases, with 10 bases separating them.

The sample holds a few counts of this clonotype. V and J are TRBV6-5 and TRBJ1-1, with D uncertain. The CDR3 is 13 residues long. Trimming cost V 10 bases and J 4 bases, with 16 bases left between them. The germline V gene encodes CDR1 MNHEY and CDR2 SVGAGI. CDR3 sequence reads: CATSRAVGTEAFF. In nucleotides, the CDR3 is TGTGCCACCTCACGGGCAGTAGGCACTGAAGCTTTCTTT.

V is TRBV20-1 and J is TRBJ2-7, with TRBD1 as a possible D gene (6 bases). Germline lookup yields CDR1 DFQATT and CDR2 SNEGSKA (reference sequence). This CDR3 is built from 13 residues. Between the trimmed V and J ends, which lost 5 bases and 6 bases, there was a span of 17 bases. The CDR3 nucleotides read TGCAGTGCTGGGGGCCTCCTTAATAGCGAGCAGTACTTC. Its translation is CSAGGLLNSEQYF.

As for this clonotype: A single base separates this from a much larger clone, so it may be a read error. This chain joins TRBV12-3 or TRBV12-4 and TRBJ1-1, with D tentatively TRBD1 (5 bases). The CDR3 covers 14 residues. With 5 bases removed from V and 12 bases from J, the gap between germline ends came to 22 bases. The CDR3 protein is CASSDAPGLKLTFF. The CDR3 DNA reads as TGTGCCAGCAGTGACGCCCCGGGGCTTAAATTGACTTTCTTT.

This clonotype was recorded once. The chain combines TRBV19 with TRBJ1-5; the D gene is possibly TRBD1 (6 bases). V dropped 6 bases and J dropped 0 bases, with 12 bases sitting between them. The CDR3 totals 15 residues. Germline CDR1 and CDR2: LNHDA and SQIVND (reference sequence). DNA of the CDR3: TGTGCCAGTAGACGGACAGTCAATAGCAATCAGCCCCAGCATTTT. It translates to CASRRTVNSNQPQHF.